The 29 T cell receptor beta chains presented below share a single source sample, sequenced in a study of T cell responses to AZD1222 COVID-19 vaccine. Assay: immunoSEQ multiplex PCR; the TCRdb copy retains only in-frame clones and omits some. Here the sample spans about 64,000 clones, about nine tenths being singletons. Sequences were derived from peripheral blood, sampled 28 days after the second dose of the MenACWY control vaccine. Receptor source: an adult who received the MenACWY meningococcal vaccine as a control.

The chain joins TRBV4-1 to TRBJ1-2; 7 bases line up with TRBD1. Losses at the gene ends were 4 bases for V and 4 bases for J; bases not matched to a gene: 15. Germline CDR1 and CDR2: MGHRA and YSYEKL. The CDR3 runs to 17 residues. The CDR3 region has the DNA TGCGCCAGCAGCCCCGCGCAGGGGGGGTCTCTTTCCTATGGCTACACCTTC. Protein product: CASSPAQGGSLSYGYTF.

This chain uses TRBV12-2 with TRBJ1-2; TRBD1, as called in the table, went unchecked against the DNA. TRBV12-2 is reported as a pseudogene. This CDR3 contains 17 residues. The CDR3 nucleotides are TGTGCAAGTCGCTCGTCAAACCGGGACAGCAAGCCCTATGGCTACACCTTC. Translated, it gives CASRSSNRDSKPYGYTF.

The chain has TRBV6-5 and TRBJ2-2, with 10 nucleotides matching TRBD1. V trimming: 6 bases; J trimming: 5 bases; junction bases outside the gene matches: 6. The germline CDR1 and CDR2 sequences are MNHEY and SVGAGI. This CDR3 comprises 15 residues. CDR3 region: CASRRGQGRTGELFF. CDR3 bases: TGTGCCAGCAGGCGGGGACAGGGGCGGACCGGGGAGCTGTTTTTT.

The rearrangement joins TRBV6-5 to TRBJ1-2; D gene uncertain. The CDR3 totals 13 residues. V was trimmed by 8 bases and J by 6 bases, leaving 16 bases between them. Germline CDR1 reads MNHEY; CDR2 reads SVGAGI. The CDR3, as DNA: TGTGCCAGCGGTTCGGGTCTTAAGGATGGCTACACCTTC. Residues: CASGSGLKDGYTF.

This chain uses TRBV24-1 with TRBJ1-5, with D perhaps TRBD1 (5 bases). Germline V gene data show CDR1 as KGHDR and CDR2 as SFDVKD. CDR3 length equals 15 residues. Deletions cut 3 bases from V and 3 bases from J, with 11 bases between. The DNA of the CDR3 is TGTGCCACCAGTGATGCCGGGGCTGACAATCAGCCCCAGCATTTT. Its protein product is CATSDAGADNQPQHF.

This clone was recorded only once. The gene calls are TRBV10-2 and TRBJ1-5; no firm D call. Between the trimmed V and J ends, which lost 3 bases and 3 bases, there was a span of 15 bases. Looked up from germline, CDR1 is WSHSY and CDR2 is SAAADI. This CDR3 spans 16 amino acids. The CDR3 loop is CASSDGTASYNQPQHF. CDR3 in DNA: TGCGCCAGCAGTGACGGCACCGCCTCATACAATCAGCCCCAGCATTTT.

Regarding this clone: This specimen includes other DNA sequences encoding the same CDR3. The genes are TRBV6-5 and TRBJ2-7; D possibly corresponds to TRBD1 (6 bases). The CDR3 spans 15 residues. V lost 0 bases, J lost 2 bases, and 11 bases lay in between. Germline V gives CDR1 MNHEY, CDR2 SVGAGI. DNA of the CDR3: TGTGCCAGCAGTTACTCTTTGGACAGCGCCTACGAGCAGTACTTC. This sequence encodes CASSYSLDSAYEQYF.

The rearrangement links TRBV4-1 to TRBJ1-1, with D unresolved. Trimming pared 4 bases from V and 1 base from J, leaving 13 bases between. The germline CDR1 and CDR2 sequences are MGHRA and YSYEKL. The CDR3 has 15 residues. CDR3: CASSPLEVANTEAFF. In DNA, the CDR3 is TGCGCCAGCAGCCCCCTGGAGGTTGCGAACACTGAAGCTTTCTTT.

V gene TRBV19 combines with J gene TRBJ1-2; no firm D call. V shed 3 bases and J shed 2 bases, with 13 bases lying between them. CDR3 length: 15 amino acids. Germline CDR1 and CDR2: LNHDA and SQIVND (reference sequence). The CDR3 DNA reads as TGTGCCAGTAGTATGGCTCCCGGGAACAACTATGGCTACACCTTC. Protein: CASSMAPGNNYGYTF.

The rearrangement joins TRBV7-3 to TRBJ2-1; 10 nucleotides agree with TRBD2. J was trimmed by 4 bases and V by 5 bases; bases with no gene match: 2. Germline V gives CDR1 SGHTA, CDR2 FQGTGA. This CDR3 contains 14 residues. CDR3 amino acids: CASSPSGRYNEQFF. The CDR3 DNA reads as TGTGCCAGCAGCCCTAGCGGGAGATACAATGAGCAGTTCTTC.

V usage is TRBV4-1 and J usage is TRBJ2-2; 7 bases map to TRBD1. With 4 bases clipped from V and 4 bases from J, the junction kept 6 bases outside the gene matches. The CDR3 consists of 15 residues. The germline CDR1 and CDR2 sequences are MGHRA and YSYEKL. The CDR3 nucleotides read TGCGCCAGCAGCCCTCGACAGGGTGGCACCGGGGAGCTGTTTTTT. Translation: CASSPRQGGTGELFF.

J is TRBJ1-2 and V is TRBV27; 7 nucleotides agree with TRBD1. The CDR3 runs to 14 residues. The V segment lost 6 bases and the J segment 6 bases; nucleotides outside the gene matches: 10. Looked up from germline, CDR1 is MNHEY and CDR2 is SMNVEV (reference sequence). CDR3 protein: CASSPVDRVNGYTF. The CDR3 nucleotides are TGTGCCAGCAGCCCCGTCGACAGGGTTAATGGCTACACCTTC.

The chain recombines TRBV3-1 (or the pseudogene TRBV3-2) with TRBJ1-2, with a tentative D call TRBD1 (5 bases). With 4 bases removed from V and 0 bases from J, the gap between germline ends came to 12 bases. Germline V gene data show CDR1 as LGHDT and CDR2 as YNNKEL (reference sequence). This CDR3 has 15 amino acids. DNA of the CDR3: TGTGCCAGCAGCCCTACTAAGGGGTCTAACTATGGCTACACCTTC. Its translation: CASSPTKGSNYGYTF.

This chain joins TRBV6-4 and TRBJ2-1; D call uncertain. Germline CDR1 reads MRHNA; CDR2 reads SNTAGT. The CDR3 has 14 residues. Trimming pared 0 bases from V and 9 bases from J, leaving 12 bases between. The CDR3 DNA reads TGTGCCAGCAGTGACTCCGGCGACTCCGCTGAGCAGTTCTTC. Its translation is CASSDSGDSAEQFF.

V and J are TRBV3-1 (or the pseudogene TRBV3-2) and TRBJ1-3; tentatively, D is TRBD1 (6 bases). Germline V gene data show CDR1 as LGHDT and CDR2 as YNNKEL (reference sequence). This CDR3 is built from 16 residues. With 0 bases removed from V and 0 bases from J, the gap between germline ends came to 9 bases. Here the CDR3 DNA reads TGTGCCAGCAGCCAAGATCCGGACAGCTCTGGAAACACCATATATTTT. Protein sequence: CASSQDPDSSGNTIYF.

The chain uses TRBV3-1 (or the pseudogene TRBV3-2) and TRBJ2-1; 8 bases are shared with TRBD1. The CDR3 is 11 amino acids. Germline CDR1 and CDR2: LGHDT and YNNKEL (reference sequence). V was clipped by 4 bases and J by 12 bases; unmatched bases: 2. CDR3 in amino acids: CASSPGGMQFF. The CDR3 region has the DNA TGTGCCAGCAGCCCAGGGGGCATGCAGTTCTTC.

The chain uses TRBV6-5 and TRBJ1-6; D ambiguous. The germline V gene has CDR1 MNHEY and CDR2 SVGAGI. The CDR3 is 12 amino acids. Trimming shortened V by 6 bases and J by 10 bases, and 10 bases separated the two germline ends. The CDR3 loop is CASRLRESPLHF. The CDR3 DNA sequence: TGTGCCAGCAGGCTCCGGGAATCACCCCTCCACTTT.

The CDR3 loop is CASSAQGADGYTF. The CDR3 DNA reads as TGTGCCAGCAGTGCACAGGGGGCCGATGGCTACACCTTC. This rearrangement joins TRBV6-2 or TRBV6-3 to TRBJ1-2, with 9 bases that match TRBD1. This CDR3 comprises 13 residues. V shed 5 bases and J 6 bases; nucleotides not matched to a gene: 4. Germline V CDR1 and CDR2: MNHEY, SVGEGT.

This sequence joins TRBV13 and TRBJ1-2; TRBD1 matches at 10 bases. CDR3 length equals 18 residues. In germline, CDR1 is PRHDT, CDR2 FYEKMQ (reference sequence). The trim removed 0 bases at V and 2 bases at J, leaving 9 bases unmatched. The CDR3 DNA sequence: TGTGCCAGCAGCTTAGGTCCCCCCGGGACAGGGGCCAACTATGGCTACACCTTC. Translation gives CASSLGPPGTGANYGYTF.

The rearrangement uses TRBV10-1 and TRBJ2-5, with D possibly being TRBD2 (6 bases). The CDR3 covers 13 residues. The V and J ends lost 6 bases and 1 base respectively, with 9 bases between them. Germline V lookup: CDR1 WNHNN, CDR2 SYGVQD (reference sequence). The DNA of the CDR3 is TGCGCCAGCAGCACTAGCCCCCAAGAGACCCAGTACTTC. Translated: CASSTSPQETQYF.

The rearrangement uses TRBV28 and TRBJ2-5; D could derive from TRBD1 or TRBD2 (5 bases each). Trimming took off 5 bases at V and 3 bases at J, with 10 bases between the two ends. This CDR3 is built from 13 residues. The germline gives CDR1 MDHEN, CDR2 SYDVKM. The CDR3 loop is CASSPRGEETQYF. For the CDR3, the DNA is TGTGCCAGCAGTCCCCGGGGCGAAGAGACCCAGTACTTC.

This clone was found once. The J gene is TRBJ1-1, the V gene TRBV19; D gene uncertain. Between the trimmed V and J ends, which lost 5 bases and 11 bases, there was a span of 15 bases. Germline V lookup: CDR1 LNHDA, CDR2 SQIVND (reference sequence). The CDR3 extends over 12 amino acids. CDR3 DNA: TGTGCCAGTAGTGAAACAGTGGGTGTCGCTTTCTTT. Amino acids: CASSETVGVAFF.

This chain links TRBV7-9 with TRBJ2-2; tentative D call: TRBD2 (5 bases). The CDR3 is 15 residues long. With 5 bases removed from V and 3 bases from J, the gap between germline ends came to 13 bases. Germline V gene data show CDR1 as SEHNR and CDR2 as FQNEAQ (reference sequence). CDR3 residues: CASSRAGGYTGELFF. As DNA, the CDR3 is TGTGCCAGCAGCCGGGCGGGTGGATACACCGGGGAGCTGTTTTTT.

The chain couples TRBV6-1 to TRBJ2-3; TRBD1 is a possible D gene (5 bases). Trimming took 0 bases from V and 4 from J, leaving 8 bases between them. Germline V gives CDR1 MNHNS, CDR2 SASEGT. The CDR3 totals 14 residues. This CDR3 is CASSEAPGPDTQYF. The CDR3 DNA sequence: TGTGCCAGCAGTGAAGCGCCAGGGCCAGATACGCAGTATTTT.

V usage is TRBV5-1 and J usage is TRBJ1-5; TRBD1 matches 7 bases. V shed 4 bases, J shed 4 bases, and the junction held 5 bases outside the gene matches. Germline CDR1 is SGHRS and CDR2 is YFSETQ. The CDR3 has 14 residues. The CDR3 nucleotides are TGCGCCAGCAGCAGGACAGGCGGAAATCAGCCCCAGCATTTT. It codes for CASSRTGGNQPQHF.

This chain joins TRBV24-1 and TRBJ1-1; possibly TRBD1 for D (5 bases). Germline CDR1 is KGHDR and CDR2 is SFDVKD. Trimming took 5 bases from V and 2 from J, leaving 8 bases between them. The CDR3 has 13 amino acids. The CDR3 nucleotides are TGTGCCACCAGTGCCGGGGCAAACACTGAAGCTTTCTTT. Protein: CATSAGANTEAFF.

The CDR3 DNA reads TGCGCCAGCAGCTTAGGGACAGGGAGCAATCAGCCCCAGCATTTT. Translating it yields CASSLGTGSNQPQHF. The rearrangement links TRBV5-1 to TRBJ1-5; TRBD1 agrees at 9 bases. CDR3 length: 15 residues. V shed 2 bases, J shed 1 base, and the junction held 1 base outside the gene matches. Germline CDR1 SGHRS, CDR2 YFSETQ.

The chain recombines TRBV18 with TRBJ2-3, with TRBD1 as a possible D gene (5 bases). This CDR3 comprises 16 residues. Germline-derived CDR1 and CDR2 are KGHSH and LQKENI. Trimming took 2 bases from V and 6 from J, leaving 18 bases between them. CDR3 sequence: CASSPRQAPSGDTQYF. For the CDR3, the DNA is TGTGCCAGCTCACCAAGGCAGGCCCCCTCAGGGGATACGCAGTATTTT.

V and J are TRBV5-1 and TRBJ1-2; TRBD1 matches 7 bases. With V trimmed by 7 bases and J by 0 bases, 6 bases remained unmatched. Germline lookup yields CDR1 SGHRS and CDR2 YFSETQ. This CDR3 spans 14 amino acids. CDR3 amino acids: CASAPGGTNYGYTF. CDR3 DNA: TGCGCCAGCGCCCCAGGGGGGACTAACTATGGCTACACCTTC.